This TCR beta chain was observed in a study of long-term antiretroviral therapy in people with HIV. General study results and limits: Clonal populations expanded prior to ART predominated within the repertoire at all time points. Nothing was known about ART adherence, viral resistance or changes in therapy.

At the survey level, the v3.0 immunoSEQ assay was run. Sequencing was performed with immunoSEQ multiplex PCR; in TCRdb, only in-frame clones are kept and a portion is missing. This sample has fewer than 20,000 clones, with around 74% found just once. The CDR3 has 15 residues. V gave up 5 bases and J gave up 3 bases; unmatched junction bases: 5. Per the germline V gene, CDR1 is MDHEN and CDR2 is SYDVKM. Turning to this clone: Its target is unknown.

The chain carries TRBV28 and TRBJ2-3; 10 bases agree with TRBD2. The source is a man aged 25-45 years with HIV. Material: unsorted PBMCs, obtained at the start of antiretroviral therapy. CDR3 residues: CASSIIAGGTDTQYF. CDR3 DNA: TGTGCCAGCAGTATCATAGCGGGAGGAACAGATACGCAGTATTTT. Variable domain in full (rest from reference TRBV28 and TRBJ2-3): DVKVTQSSRYLVKRTGEKVFLECVQDMDHENMFWYRQDPGLGLRLIYFSYDVKMKEKGDIPEGYSVSREKKERFSLILESASTNQTSMYLCASSIIAGGTDTQYFGPGTRLTVL.